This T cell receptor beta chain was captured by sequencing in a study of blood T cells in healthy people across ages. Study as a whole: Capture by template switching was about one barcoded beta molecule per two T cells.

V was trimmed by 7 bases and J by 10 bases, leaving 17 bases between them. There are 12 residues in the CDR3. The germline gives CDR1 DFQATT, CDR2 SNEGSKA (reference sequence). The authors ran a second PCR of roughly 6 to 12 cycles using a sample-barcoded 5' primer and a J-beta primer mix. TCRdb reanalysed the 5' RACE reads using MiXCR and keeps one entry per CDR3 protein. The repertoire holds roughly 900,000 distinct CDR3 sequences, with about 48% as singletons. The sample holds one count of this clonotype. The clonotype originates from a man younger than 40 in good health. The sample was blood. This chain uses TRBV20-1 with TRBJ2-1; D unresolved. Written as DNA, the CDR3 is TGCAGTGAGAGCCAGCGACCCTCAGAGCAGTTCTTC. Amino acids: CSESQRPSEQFF.